This T cell receptor (beta chain) is from a study of regulatory T cells in long-lasting Graves disease. This clonotype was seen a few times. Libraries of TCR beta came from iRepertoire HTBI primers plus Arm-PCR of CDR3 regions. TCRdb analysed the multiplex PCR reads with MiXCR anew, one entry per CDR3 protein. The sample lists 560,000 or so distinct CDR3 sequences; roughly 15% were seen once. Time point in this sample: newly diagnosed GD, antithyroid drugs for less than 3 months. PBMC-extracted RNA yielded the TCR library. Germline CDR1 is MDHEN and CDR2 is SYDVKM. The CDR3 runs 17 residues. V lost 3 bases, J lost 2 bases, and 17 bases lay in between. The sample was also linked to a second study, of T cells in Graves' hyperthyroidism and ophthalmopathy. This second report adds: Across 18 months, stable Graves' hyperthyroidism was marked by no progression to ophthalmopathy. Hyperthyroidism patients were newly diagnosed, had disease duration under 2 months, and were aged 18 to 65 years. When the TCR CDR3 underwent first-round RT-PCR, the HTBI primer set was used.

This TCR was sampled from a young man with Graves disease. This specimen consisted of peripheral blood mononuclear cells (PBMCs), obtained at new diagnosis, from a patient treated with antithyroid drugs. The rearrangement uses TRBV28 and TRBJ1-3; D call uncertain. The CDR3 nucleotides are TGTGCCAGCAGTTTTAGTGTTACCTTAAGGACTGGAAACACCATATATTTT. Its translation is CASSFSVTLRTGNTIYF.